This T cell receptor beta chain was recorded in a study of cytomegalovirus exposure and HLA in healthy donors. A multiplex PCR was run with 60 Vbeta primers and 13 Jbeta primers. Only in-frame clones appear in the TCRdb table, and some are missing; sequencing was by immunoSEQ multiplex PCR. The repertoire has 100,000 to 150,000 clones, roughly 76% of them found once; the top ten carry around 13%. The sequencing sample was made of PBMCs. The sequence derives from a woman aged 60 to 75 in good health and CMV-seropositive.

The CDR3 sequence: CASSAPGQNYGYTF. In DNA, the CDR3 is TGTGCCAGTAGTGCTCCGGGACAGAACTATGGCTACACCTTC. The gene calls are TRBV19 and TRBJ1-2, with 7 positions matching TRBD1. The CDR3 extends over 14 amino acids. From germline, CDR1 is LNHDA and CDR2 SQIVND (reference sequence). J gave up 2 bases and V 5 bases, and 5 bases lay outside the gene matches.